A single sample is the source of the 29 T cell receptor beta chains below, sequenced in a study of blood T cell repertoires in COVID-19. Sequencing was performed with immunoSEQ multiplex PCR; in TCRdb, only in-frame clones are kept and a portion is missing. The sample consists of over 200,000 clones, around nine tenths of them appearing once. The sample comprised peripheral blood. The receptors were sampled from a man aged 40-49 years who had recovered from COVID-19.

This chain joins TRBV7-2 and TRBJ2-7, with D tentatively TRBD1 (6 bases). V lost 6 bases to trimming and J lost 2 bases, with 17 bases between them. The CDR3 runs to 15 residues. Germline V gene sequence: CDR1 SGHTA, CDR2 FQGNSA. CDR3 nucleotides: TGTGCCAGCAGTCCACCCGGGACATTACCCTACGAGCAGTACTTC. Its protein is CASSPPGTLPYEQYF.

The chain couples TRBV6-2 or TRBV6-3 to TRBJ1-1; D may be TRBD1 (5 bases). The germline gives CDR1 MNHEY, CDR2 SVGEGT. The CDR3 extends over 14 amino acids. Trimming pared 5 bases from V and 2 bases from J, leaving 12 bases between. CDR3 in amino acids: CASSMQGFNTEAFF. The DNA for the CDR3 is TGTGCCAGCAGTATGCAGGGATTCAACACTGAAGCTTTCTTT.

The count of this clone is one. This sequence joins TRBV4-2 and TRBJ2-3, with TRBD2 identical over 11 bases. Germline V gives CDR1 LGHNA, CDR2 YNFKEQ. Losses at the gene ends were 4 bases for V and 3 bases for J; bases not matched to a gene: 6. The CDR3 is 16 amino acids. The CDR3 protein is CASSPRVAGGTDTQYF. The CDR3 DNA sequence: TGTGCCAGCAGCCCCCGAGTAGCGGGAGGGACAGATACGCAGTATTTT.

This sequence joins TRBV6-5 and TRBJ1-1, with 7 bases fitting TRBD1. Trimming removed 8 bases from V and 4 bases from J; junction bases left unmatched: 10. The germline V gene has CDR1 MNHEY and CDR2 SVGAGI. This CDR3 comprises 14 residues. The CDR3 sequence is CASLTQGYGTEAFF. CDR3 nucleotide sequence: TGTGCCAGCTTAACACAGGGGTACGGCACTGAAGCTTTCTTT.

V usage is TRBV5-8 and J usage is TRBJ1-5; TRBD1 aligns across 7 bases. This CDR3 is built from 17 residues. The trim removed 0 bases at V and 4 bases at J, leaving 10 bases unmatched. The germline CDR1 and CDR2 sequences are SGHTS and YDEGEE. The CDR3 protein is CASSLALPGQRNQPQHF. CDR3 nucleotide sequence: TGTGCCAGCAGCTTGGCCCTACCGGGACAGAGAAATCAGCCCCAGCATTTT.

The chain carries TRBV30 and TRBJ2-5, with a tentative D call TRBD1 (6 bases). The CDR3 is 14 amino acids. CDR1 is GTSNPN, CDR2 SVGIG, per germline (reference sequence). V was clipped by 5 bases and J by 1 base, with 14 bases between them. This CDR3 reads CAWGDGQRQETQYF. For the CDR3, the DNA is TGTGCCTGGGGGGACGGACAGCGCCAAGAGACCCAGTACTTC.

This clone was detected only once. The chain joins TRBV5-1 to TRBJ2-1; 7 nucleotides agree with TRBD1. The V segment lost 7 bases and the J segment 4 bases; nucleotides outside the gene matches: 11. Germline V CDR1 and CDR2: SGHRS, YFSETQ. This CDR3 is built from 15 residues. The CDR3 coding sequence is TGCGCCAGCTGTGAACCGGGACAGAATTACAATGAGCAGTTCTTC. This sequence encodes CASCEPGQNYNEQFF.

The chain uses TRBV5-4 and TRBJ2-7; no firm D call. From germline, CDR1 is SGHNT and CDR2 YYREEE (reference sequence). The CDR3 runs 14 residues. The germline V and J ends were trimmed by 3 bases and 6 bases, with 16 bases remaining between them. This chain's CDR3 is CASSSKPVGSEQYF. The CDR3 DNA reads TGTGCCAGCAGCTCCAAGCCCGTCGGGTCCGAGCAGTACTTC.

CDR3 residues: CSASDSETSNEAFF. The CDR3, as DNA: TGCAGTGCTAGTGACAGCGAAACATCCAATGAAGCTTTCTTT. This chain links TRBV20-1 with TRBJ1-1; D perhaps matches TRBD1 (5 bases). The CDR3 covers 14 residues. The ends were cut back, 3 bases at V and 7 bases at J, with 18 bases in the middle. Germline loops: CDR1 DFQATT, CDR2 SNEGSKA (reference sequence).

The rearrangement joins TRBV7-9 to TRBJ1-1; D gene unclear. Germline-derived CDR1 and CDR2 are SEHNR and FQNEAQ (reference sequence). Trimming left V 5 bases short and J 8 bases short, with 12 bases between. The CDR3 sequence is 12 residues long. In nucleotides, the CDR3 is TGTGCCAGCAGCCCCGGCAACAGCGAAGCTTTCTTT. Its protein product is CASSPGNSEAFF.

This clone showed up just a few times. The CDR3 sequence is CASSSTTSRNTEAFF. The CDR3 DNA is TGTGCCAGCAGTTCCACGACAAGTAGGAACACTGAAGCTTTCTTT. J is TRBJ1-1 and V is TRBV6-5; D remains unclear. Looked up from germline, CDR1 is MNHEY and CDR2 is SVGAGI. V lost 4 bases to trimming and J lost 1 base, with 13 bases between them. The CDR3 extends over 15 amino acids.

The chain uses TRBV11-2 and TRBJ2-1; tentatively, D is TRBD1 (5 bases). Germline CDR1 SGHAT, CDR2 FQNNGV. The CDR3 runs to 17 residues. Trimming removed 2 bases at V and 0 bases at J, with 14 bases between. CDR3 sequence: CASSLSGRGYSYNEQFF. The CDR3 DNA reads TGTGCCAGCAGCTTATCCGGAAGGGGTTACTCCTACAATGAGCAGTTCTTC.

CDR3 residues: CAGGLGTGYQPQHF. CDR3 nucleotide sequence: TGTGCAGGGGGCCTGGGGACAGGGTATCAGCCCCAGCATTTT. The genes are TRBV19 and TRBJ1-5, with 9 positions matching TRBD1. This CDR3 comprises 14 residues. Germline V gene lookup returns CDR1 LNHDA and CDR2 SQIVND (reference sequence).

The CDR3 DNA reads TGTGCCAGCAGCCAGGGACAGGGCTCTGGGGCCAACGTCCTGACTTTC. It encodes CASSQGQGSGANVLTF. The chain has TRBV7-3 and TRBJ2-6; 9 bases match TRBD1. The CDR3 is 16 amino acids. V dropped 5 bases and J dropped 0; count of bases not matched to a gene: 2. CDR1 and CDR2 from the germline V gene are SGHTA and FQGTGA.

The CDR3 region is CASSERYSYGYTF. The CDR3 nucleotides read TGTGCCAGCAGTGAAAGATACAGCTATGGCTACACCTTC. The J gene is TRBJ1-2, the V gene TRBV6-1; D not certain. Per germline, CDR1 MNHNS and CDR2 SASEGT. The CDR3 is made up of 13 amino acids. Trimming left V 2 bases short and J 4 bases short, with 8 bases between.

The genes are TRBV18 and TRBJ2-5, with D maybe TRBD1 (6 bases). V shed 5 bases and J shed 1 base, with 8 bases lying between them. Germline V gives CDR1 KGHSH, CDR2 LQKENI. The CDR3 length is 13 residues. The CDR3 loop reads CASSADSQETQYF. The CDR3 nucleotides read TGTGCCAGCTCAGCGGACAGCCAAGAGACCCAGTACTTC.

The CDR3 bases are TGTGCCAGCAGCCCAGAGGCAGCGATTAGGTGGGCCAACGTCCTGACTTTC. Protein sequence: CASSPEAAIRWANVLTF. The chain employs TRBV7-2 and TRBJ2-6; D gene uncertain. The CDR3 contains 17 residues. CDR1 is SGHTA, CDR2 FQGNSA, per germline. Between the trimmed V and J ends, which lost 5 bases and 5 bases, there was a span of 19 bases.

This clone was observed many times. CDR3 nucleotide sequence: TGCGCCAGCAGCAGACAGGGGGGCGGCACTGAAGCTTTCTTT. Translated: CASSRQGGGTEAFF. The chain joins TRBV5-1 to TRBJ1-1, with TRBD1 matching over 9 bases. The ends lost 4 bases at V and 4 bases at J; junction bases unmatched: 5. This CDR3 is built from 14 residues. Germline V CDR1 and CDR2: SGHRS, YFSETQ.

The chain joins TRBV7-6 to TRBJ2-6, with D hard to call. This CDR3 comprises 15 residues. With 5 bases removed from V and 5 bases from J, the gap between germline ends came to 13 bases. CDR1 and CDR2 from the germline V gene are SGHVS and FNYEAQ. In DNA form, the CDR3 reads TGTGCCAGCAGCCCCTCGCCGGGTAGGGCCAACGTCCTGACTTTC. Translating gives CASSPSPGRANVLTF. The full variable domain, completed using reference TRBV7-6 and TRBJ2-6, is GAGVSQSPRYKVTKRGQDVALRCDPISGHVSLYWYRQALGQGPEFLTYFNYEAQQDKSGLPNDRFSAERPEGSISTLTIQRTEQRDSAMYRCASSPSPGRANVLTFGAGSRLTVL.

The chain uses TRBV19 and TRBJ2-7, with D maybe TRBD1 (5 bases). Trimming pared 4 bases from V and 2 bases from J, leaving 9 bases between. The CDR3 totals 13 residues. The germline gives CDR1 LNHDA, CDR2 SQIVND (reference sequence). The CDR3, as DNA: TGTGCCAGTAGTACCACAGGAGCCTACGAGCAGTACTTC. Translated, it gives CASSTTGAYEQYF.

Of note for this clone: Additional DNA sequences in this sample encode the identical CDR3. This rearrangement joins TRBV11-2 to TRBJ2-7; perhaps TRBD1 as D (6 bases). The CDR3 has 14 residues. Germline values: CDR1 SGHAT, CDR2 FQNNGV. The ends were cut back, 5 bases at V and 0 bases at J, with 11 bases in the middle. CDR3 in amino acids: CASSPGQFSYEQYF. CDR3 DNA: TGTGCCAGCAGCCCCGGACAGTTCTCCTACGAGCAGTACTTC. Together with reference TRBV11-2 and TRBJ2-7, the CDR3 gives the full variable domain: EAGVAQSPRYKIIEKRQSVAFWCNPISGHATLYWYQQILGQGPKLLIQFQNNGVVDDSQLPKDRFSAERLKGVDSTLKIQPAKLEDSAVYLCASSPGQFSYEQYFGPGTRLTVT.

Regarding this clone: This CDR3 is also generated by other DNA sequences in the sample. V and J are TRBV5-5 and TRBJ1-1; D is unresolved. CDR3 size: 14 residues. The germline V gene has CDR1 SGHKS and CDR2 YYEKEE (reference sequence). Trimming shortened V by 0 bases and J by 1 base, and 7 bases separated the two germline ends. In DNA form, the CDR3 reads TGTGCCAGCAGCTTGGGGGCCAGGAACACTGAAGCTTTCTTT. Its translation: CASSLGARNTEAFF.

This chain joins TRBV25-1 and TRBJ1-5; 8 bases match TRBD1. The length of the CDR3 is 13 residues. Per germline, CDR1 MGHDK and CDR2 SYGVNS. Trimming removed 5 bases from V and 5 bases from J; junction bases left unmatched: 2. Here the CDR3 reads CASSTGGHQPQHF. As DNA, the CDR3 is TGTGCCAGCAGTACAGGGGGACATCAGCCCCAGCATTTT.

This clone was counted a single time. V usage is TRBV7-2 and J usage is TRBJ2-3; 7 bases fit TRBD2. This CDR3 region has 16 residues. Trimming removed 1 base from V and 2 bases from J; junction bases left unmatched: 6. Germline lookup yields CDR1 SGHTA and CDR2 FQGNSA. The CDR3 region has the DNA TGTGCCAGCAGCTTAGTGGGTAGCGGGTACACAGATACGCAGTATTTT. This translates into CASSLVGSGYTDTQYF.

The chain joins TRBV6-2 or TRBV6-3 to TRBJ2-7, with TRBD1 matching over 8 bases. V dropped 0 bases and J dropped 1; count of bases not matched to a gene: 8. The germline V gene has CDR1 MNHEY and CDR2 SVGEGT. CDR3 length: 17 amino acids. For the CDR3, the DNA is TGTGCCAGCAGTTACTCAGAGACAGGGGACCTTTCCTACGAGCAGTACTTC. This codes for CASSYSETGDLSYEQYF.

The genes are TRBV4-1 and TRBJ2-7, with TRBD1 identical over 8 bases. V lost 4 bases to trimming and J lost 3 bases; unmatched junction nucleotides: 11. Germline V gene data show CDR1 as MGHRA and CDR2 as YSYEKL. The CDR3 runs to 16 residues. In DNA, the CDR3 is TGCGCCAGCAGCCGGGAGGACGGACAGGGTGTCTACGAGCAGTACTTC. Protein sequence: CASSREDGQGVYEQYF.

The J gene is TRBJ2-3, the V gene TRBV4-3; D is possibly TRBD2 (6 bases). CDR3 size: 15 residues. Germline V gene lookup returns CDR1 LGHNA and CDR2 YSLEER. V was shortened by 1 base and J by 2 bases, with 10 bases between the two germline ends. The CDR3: CASSQARGNTDTQYF. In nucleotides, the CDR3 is TGCGCCAGCAGCCAAGCACGGGGGAACACAGATACGCAGTATTTT.

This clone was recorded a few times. Here the CDR3 reads CASSRDRGASYGYTF. For the CDR3, the DNA is TGTGCCAGTAGTAGGGACAGGGGGGCATCTTATGGCTACACCTTC. The V gene is TRBV19, the J gene TRBJ1-2, with 11 bases fitting TRBD1. Germline V lookup: CDR1 LNHDA, CDR2 SQIVND (reference sequence). The CDR3 has 15 residues. V gave up 4 bases and J gave up 5 bases; unmatched junction bases: 6.

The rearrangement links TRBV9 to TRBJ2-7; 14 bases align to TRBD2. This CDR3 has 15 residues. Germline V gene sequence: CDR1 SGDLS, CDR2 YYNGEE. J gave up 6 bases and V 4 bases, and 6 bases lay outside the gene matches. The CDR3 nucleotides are TGTGCCAGCAGCACCGGGGGGACTAGCGGGAGCGAGCAGTACTTC. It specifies CASSTGGTSGSEQYF.